This T cell receptor beta chain came from a study of blood T cell repertoires in COVID-19. Sequenced by immunoSEQ multiplex PCR; TCRdb stores in-frame clones only, minus some. The table shows over 200,000 clones, with around 89% occurring only once. Germline assignment: CDR1 SGHDT and CDR2 YYEEEE. The CDR3 sequence is 17 residues long. The V and J ends lost 1 base and 3 bases respectively, with 16 bases between them. V and J are TRBV5-6 and TRBJ1-4, with a weak D call TRBD1 (6 bases). Sequenced: PBMCs or T cells enriched from blood (not recorded which). This TCR came from a middle-aged man who had recovered from COVID-19. The CDR3 sequence is CASSLSLGRGANEKLFF. The CDR3 DNA reads TGTGCCAGCAGCTTGTCCCTCGGCAGGGGTGCTAATGAAAAACTGTTTTTT.